The sequence of this T cell receptor beta chain was determined in a study of blood T cell repertoires in COVID-19 (dated by TCRdb to 2020 to 2022). Study-wide context: Samples covering the acute and convalescent phases of COVID-19 were provided by collaborators in the United States, Italy and Spain. The samples were drawn from the first 160 participants of the ongoing ImmuneRACE study and from 950 to 1,500 subjects provided by 6 global collaborators. A de-identified subject ID, COVID-19 status, age in years and sex were almost always included in the sample metadata. The repertoires were made available in a free public database intended to serve as a resource for research on the immune response to SARS-CoV-2. Where available, HLA class I and class II types were obtained from metadata supplied by the sample provider rather than from assay-based typing. The prospective study material was composed of cDNA or gDNA derived from T cells, B-cell-depleted T cells, or PBMCs. Deeply sampled blood TCRbeta repertoires from subjects exposed to, actively infected with, or recovered from COVID-19 were included in the dataset. The paper's findings and limits, for the study overall: The amount of clinical and demographic metadata varied by source and participant and was provided uncurated.

Based on the germline V gene (reference sequence), the CDR1 and CDR2 sequences are MNHEY and SMNVEV. Ends trimmed: V by 5 bases, J by 13 bases; bases unmatched to a gene: 8. The CDR3 runs 14 amino acids, cysteine and phenylalanine included. Left in the record is the CDR3 DNA by itself, 42 bases read in frame from the first base. TCRbeta CDR3 regions were amplified from genomic DNA by means of the immunoSEQ Assay, a bias-controlled multiplex PCR. As for the original processing: The number of nucleated cells in each sample was estimated by amplification of reference gene primers within the assay. To quantify the absolute abundance of each unique TCRbeta CDR3 rearrangement, sequence reads were collapsed and filtered. For each sample, productive Simpson clonality was calculated as the square root of Simpson's diversity index across productive rearrangements. The table comes from immuneACCESS by way of TCRdb, which keeps in-frame sequences with V and J called. Part of the clones is missing from these tables; in studies checked, under half for an unresolved V gene and the rest for unknown reasons. V, J and clone size are those of that table, while D and trimming were read from the DNA. This sample is represented by approximately 290,000 clones; approximately 85% of them were singletons. The ten biggest clones cover 0.85% to 0.9% of the sample.

In Seattle, one collaborating source enrolled patients while the infection was active and tracked those patients longitudinally over the course of disease. The collaborating institutions used their own protocols to collect whole blood in K2EDTA tubes. For TCRbeta analysis, collaborator samples were shipped as frozen whole blood, as isolated PBMCs, or as DNA extracted from either sample type. As regards this clone: There is no known antigen for this receptor. Base qualities were left out, and no much larger clone turns up one base away.

This TCR was recovered from a human donor with COVID-19, enrolled during active disease. The donor label of this sample is uncertain. The sequenced sample was peripheral blood. The chain employs TRBV27 and TRBJ2-1; 13 bases in the junction line up with TRBD2. The bases read TGTGCCAGCAGTCCTCGGACTAGCGGGAGTAGACAGTTCTTC. Its amino acids are CASSPRTSGSRQFF.